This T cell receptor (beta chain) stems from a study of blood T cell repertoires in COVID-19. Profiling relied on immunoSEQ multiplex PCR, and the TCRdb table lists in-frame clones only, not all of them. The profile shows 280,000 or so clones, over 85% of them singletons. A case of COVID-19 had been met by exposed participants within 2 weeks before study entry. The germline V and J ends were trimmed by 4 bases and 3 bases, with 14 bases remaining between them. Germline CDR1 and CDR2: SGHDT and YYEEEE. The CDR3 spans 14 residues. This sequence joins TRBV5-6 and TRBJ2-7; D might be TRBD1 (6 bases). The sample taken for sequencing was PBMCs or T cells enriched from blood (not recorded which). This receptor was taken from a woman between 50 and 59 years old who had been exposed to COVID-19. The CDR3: CASSHGSGVYEQYF. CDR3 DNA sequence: TGTGCCAGCAGCCACGGGTCAGGGGTCTACGAGCAGTACTTC.